What follows is one T cell receptor (beta chain) and its context. The data were obtained in a study of blood T cell repertoires in COVID-19. As for the study in general: The study drew acute and convalescent COVID-19 samples from the United States, Italy and Spain. T cells, B-cell-depleted T cells, or PBMCs supplied cDNA or gDNA.

From germline, CDR1 is MNHEY and CDR2 SMNVEV (reference sequence). This CDR3 comprises 12 residues. Trimming left V 5 bases short and J 3 bases short, with 5 bases between. Original processing methods: Using reference gene primer amplification, nucleated cell counts were estimated. Some clones are missing from TCRdb's copy, which holds only in-frame ones; the method was immunoSEQ multiplex PCR. The DNA gave D and trimming, while V, J and clone size come from that table. Here the sample spans 150,000 to 200,000 clones, 85% to 90% being singletons. This chain links TRBV27 with TRBJ2-1, with D unresolved. This TCR was recovered from a woman aged 55-75 years with acute or convalescent COVID-19. Specimen: peripheral blood. DNA for the CDR3: TGTGCCAGCAGTCCCAGCTACAATGAGCAGTTCTTC. This gives the protein CASSPSYNEQFF.